A single sample is the source of the 31 T cell receptor beta chains below, sequenced in a study of shared clonotypes between healthy human individuals. This table comes from immunoSEQ multiplex PCR, and its TCRdb copy is limited to in-frame clones, with some not included. This table has a few million clones, more than 90% appearing once. The material sequenced was naive CD4+ T cells sorted from blood. Subset here: CD45RA+ positively selected. Receptor source: a man aged 18-30 years in good health.

The chain employs TRBV6-1 and TRBJ1-4, with D tentatively TRBD1 (6 bases). The CDR3 sequence is 15 residues long. V was pared by 3 bases and J by 6 bases, with 14 bases between. CDR1 and CDR2 (germline): MNHNS, SASEGT. CDR3 amino acids: CASSDRGLLHEKLFF. CDR3 nucleotide sequence: TGTGCCAGCAGTGACAGGGGACTACTCCATGAAAAACTGTTTTTT.

V gene TRBV7-2 combines with J gene TRBJ2-7; D is perhaps TRBD1 (6 bases). With 2 bases removed from V and 11 bases from J, the gap between germline ends came to 31 bases. CDR1 is SGHTA and CDR2 is FQGNSA in the germline V gene. CDR3 size: 18 residues. The CDR3 is CASSLWPRGVSGVIWEYF. Here the CDR3 DNA reads TGTGCCAGCAGCTTATGGCCCCGCGGAGTGTCAGGGGTTATTTGGGAGTACTTC.

The chain has TRBV7-9 and TRBJ1-6, with 10 positions matching TRBD1. The trim removed 2 bases at V and 9 bases at J, leaving 4 bases unmatched. The CDR3 spans 15 residues. Germline values: CDR1 SEHNR, CDR2 FQNEAQ (reference sequence). The CDR3 sequence is CASSLLGQGGSPLHF. The DNA for the CDR3 is TGTGCCAGCAGCTTACTCGGACAGGGGGGTTCACCCCTCCACTTT.

The chain links TRBV7-9 to TRBJ1-6; TRBD1 aligns across 12 bases. V lost 5 bases and J lost 6; bases outside the gene matches: 5. This CDR3 comprises 16 residues. Per the germline V gene, CDR1 is SEHNR and CDR2 is FQNEAQ (reference sequence). The CDR3 here is CASSLGQGAGNSPLHF. The CDR3 bases are TGTGCCAGCAGCCTGGGACAGGGGGCCGGTAATTCACCCCTCCACTTT.

The gene calls are TRBV28 and TRBJ2-1; 8 nucleotides match TRBD2. Germline V lookup: CDR1 MDHEN, CDR2 SYDVKM. V shed 9 bases, J shed 0 bases, and the junction held 7 bases outside the gene matches. The CDR3 totals 15 residues. The CDR3 region has the DNA TGTGCCAGGGTTAGCGGGGTTAGCTCCTACAATGAGCAGTTCTTC. Amino acid sequence: CARVSGVSSYNEQFF. Looking up the rest from reference TRBV28 and TRBJ2-1 gives the full variable domain: DVKVTQSSRYLVKRTGEKVFLECVQDMDHENMFWYRQDPGLGLRLIYFSYDVKMKEKGDIPEGYSVSREKKERFSLILESASTNQTSMYLCARVSGVSSYNEQFFGPGTRLTVL.

The chain is built from TRBV5-4 and TRBJ1-2; 7 nucleotides line up with TRBD1. J gave up 2 bases and V 4 bases, and 8 bases lay outside the gene matches. Germline CDR1 is SGHNT and CDR2 is YYREEE (reference sequence). CDR3 length equals 15 residues. CDR3 nucleotides: TGTGCCAGCAGCCATTCGACAGGGAGAAACTATGGCTACACCTTC. It encodes CASSHSTGRNYGYTF. The full variable domain, with the rest looked up from reference TRBV5-4 and TRBJ1-2, is ETGVTQSPTHLIKTRGQQVTLRCSSQSGHNTVSWYQQALGQGPQFIFQYYREEENGRGNFPPRFSGLQFPNYSSELNVNALELDDSALYLCASSHSTGRNYGYTFGSGTRLTVV.

The chain has TRBV30 and TRBJ1-3; 10 nucleotides match TRBD1. This CDR3 is 14 amino acids long. The J segment lost 1 base and the V segment lost 5 bases, leaving 2 bases of the junction unmatched. Germline-derived CDR1 and CDR2 are GTSNPN and SVGIG (reference sequence). CDR3 sequence reads: CAWGTGVSGNTIYF. Written as DNA, the CDR3 is TGTGCCTGGGGGACAGGGGTGTCTGGAAACACCATATATTTT.

Turning to this clone: The same CDR3 is also encoded by other DNA sequences in this sample. V usage is TRBV5-1 and J usage is TRBJ2-7; D remains unclear. The germline gives CDR1 SGHRS, CDR2 YFSETQ. The CDR3 is 13 residues long. Trimming stripped 2 bases from V and 2 bases from J, with 8 bases between. This CDR3 is CASSLGPTYEQYF. The CDR3 DNA sequence: TGCGCCAGCAGCTTAGGACCGACCTACGAGCAGTACTTC.

This chain uses TRBV2 with TRBJ2-1, with D perhaps matching TRBD2 (6 bases). The ends were cut back, 4 bases at V and 9 bases at J, with 10 bases in the middle. In germline, CDR1 is SNHLY, CDR2 FYNNEI. The CDR3 sequence is 12 residues long. CDR3 protein: CASSVGGGEQFF. The CDR3 DNA reads TGTGCCAGCAGTGTCGGGGGAGGTGAGCAGTTCTTC.

Worth noting for this clone: Distinct nucleotide sequences in the sample also encode this CDR3. The CDR3 is CASSVGPRNTGELFF. The CDR3 DNA reads as TGTGCCAGCAGCGTAGGACCTCGGAACACCGGGGAGCTGTTTTTT. The chain has TRBV9 and TRBJ2-2; D unclear. Per germline, CDR1 SGDLS and CDR2 YYNGEE. Trimming left V 0 bases short and J 1 base short, with 7 bases between. The CDR3 length is 15 residues.

This chain connects TRBV6-1 to TRBJ2-3; D is perhaps TRBD1 or TRBD2 (5 bases each). Trimming cost V 5 bases and J 3 bases, with 15 bases left between them. The CDR3 is made up of 15 amino acids. Per germline, CDR1 MNHNS and CDR2 SASEGT. The CDR3 loop is CASSNSRGQTDTQYF. CDR3 nucleotide sequence: TGTGCCAGCAGTAACAGTCGGGGCCAGACAGATACGCAGTATTTT.

The chain joins TRBV9 to TRBJ1-6; 7 nucleotides match TRBD1. This CDR3 contains 16 residues. Germline V gene sequence: CDR1 SGDLS, CDR2 YYNGEE. Germline trimming cut 0 bases from V and 3 bases from J; bases unmatched to any gene: 3. The DNA for the CDR3 is TGTGCCAGCAGCGTAGGGGGACAGATCTATAATTCACCCCTCCACTTT. Its translation is CASSVGGQIYNSPLHF.

The chain carries TRBV10-3 and TRBJ1-2; a weak D match, TRBD1 (5 bases). Trimming removed 3 bases at V and 2 bases at J, with 10 bases between. CDR1 ENHRY and CDR2 SYGVKD come from the germline V gene. This CDR3 spans 14 amino acids. The CDR3: CAISDWGSNYGYTF. In DNA form, the CDR3 reads TGTGCCATCAGTGATTGGGGGTCGAACTATGGCTACACCTTC.

This clone has just one count. V gene TRBV18 combines with J gene TRBJ2-5, with D perhaps TRBD2 (5 bases). Germline V lookup: CDR1 KGHSH, CDR2 LQKENI. V was trimmed by 5 bases and J by 2 bases, leaving 9 bases between them. There are 13 residues in the CDR3. The DNA of the CDR3 is TGTGCCAGCTCATTTAGCGCTCAAGAGACCCAGTACTTC. It yields the protein CASSFSAQETQYF.

Details on this clone: The sample contains more than one DNA sequence encoding this CDR3. This chain links TRBV18 with TRBJ2-7; D is ambiguous. The CDR3 is 13 amino acids. Deletions cut 2 bases from V and 3 bases from J, with 8 bases between. CDR1 and CDR2 from the germline V gene are KGHSH and LQKENI. In nucleotides, the CDR3 is TGTGCCAGCTCACCAGGCCTCCTCTACGAGCAGTACTTC. Protein product: CASSPGLLYEQYF.

V and J are TRBV2 and TRBJ2-5; the D gene is possibly TRBD2 (5 bases). With 6 bases removed from V and 4 bases from J, the gap between germline ends came to 9 bases. The CDR3 runs 12 residues. The germline CDR1 and CDR2 sequences are SNHLY and FYNNEI. The CDR3 DNA follows: TGTGCCAGCAGGGGAGTGGGAGAGACCCAGTACTTC. Its translation is CASRGVGETQYF.

The rearrangement links TRBV6-6 to TRBJ1-1; no firm D call. CDR3 length equals 13 residues. Germline lookup yields CDR1 MNHNY and CDR2 SVGAGI (reference sequence). With 6 bases removed from V and 1 base from J, the gap between germline ends came to 9 bases. The CDR3 nucleotides read TGTGCCAGCAGCGCCCCTGAGAACACTGAAGCTTTCTTT. Its protein is CASSAPENTEAFF.

The rearrangement uses TRBV18 and TRBJ1-5; D uncertain. Germline assignment: CDR1 KGHSH and CDR2 LQKENI. The CDR3 is 14 amino acids. The ends were cut back, 10 bases at V and 7 bases at J, with 20 bases in the middle. The DNA of the CDR3 is TGTGCCAACACCTTAAAGGCAAATTGGCAGCCCCAGCATTTT. This sequence encodes CANTLKANWQPQHF.

This clone was seen just once. This chain connects TRBV6-5 to TRBJ2-2; no clear D gene. CDR3 length equals 12 residues. The germline CDR1 and CDR2 sequences are MNHEY and SVGAGI. V was clipped by 5 bases and J by 3 bases, with 4 bases between them. The CDR3 is CASSPYTGELFF. For the CDR3, the DNA is TGTGCCAGCAGTCCATACACCGGGGAGCTGTTTTTT.

The rearrangement links TRBV6-6 to TRBJ1-2, with TRBD1 matching 8 bases. The CDR3 has 13 residues. Germline lookup yields CDR1 MNHNY and CDR2 SVGAGI (reference sequence). J lost 7 bases, V lost 7 bases, and 8 bases had no gene match. The CDR3 loop reads CASTLVQGAGYTF. DNA for the CDR3: TGTGCCAGCACCTTAGTCCAGGGGGCTGGCTACACCTTC.

The V and J genes are TRBV29-1 and TRBJ2-2, with TRBD2 as a possible D gene (6 bases). Per germline, CDR1 SQVTM and CDR2 ANQGSEA. V lost 6 bases to trimming and J lost 5 bases, with 22 bases between them. The CDR3 has 16 amino acids. CDR3 DNA sequence: TGCAGCGTCCAGATGGGACCGGGACTCACTACCGGGGAGCTGTTTTTT. It is translated as CSVQMGPGLTTGELFF.

CDR3 residues: CASSGRLAGRVGELFF. As DNA, the CDR3 is TGTGCCAGCAGTGGAAGACTAGCGGGAAGGGTCGGGGAGCTGTTTTTT. This chain uses TRBV2 with TRBJ2-2; TRBD2 matches 11 bases. CDR1 is SNHLY and CDR2 is FYNNEI in the germline V gene. The CDR3 sequence is 16 residues long. Trimming cost V 4 bases and J 7 bases; bases outside gene matches: 8.

The rearrangement uses TRBV2 and TRBJ1-3, with 7 bases that match TRBD1. Unmatched junction bases numbered 5, after V lost 6 bases and J lost 0 bases. CDR3 length: 15 residues. Germline CDR1 reads SNHLY; CDR2 reads FYNNEI. Here the CDR3 reads CASRKGQSSGNTIYF. DNA for the CDR3: TGTGCCAGCAGGAAGGGACAGAGCTCTGGAAACACCATATATTTT.

The rearrangement uses TRBV19 and TRBJ1-6; TRBD1 agrees at 8 bases. The CDR3 runs to 15 residues. Germline-derived CDR1 and CDR2 are LNHDA and SQIVND (reference sequence). With 6 bases clipped from V and 7 bases from J, the junction kept 8 bases outside the gene matches. CDR3 nucleotide sequence: TGTGCCAGTAGCATGGGACAGGAGGGAAATTCACCCCTCCACTTT. Protein: CASSMGQEGNSPLHF.

The J gene is TRBJ2-7, the V gene TRBV5-1; TRBD2 aligns across 14 bases. The CDR3 length is 23 residues. CDR1 is SGHRS, CDR2 YFSETQ, per germline. V shed 1 base and J 2 bases; nucleotides not matched to a gene: 23. CDR3 amino acids: CASSLPAGGPQGLAGVRAYEQYF. The CDR3 bases are TGCGCCAGCAGCTTGCCCGCCGGGGGGCCTCAGGGACTAGCGGGAGTTCGGGCCTACGAGCAGTACTTC.

This chain uses TRBV7-2 with TRBJ2-1; maybe TRBD2 (6 bases). Trimming removed 2 bases at V and 4 bases at J, with 12 bases between. There are 15 residues in the CDR3. Germline CDR1 SGHTA, CDR2 FQGNSA. The CDR3 nucleotides read TGTGCCAGCAGCTTAATCTGGACTACTTACAATGAGCAGTTCTTC. This translates into CASSLIWTTYNEQFF.

The chain couples TRBV6-5 to TRBJ2-3; 8 nucleotides align to TRBD2. Germline-derived CDR1 and CDR2 are MNHEY and SVGAGI. The CDR3 has 14 residues. The V segment lost 2 bases and the J segment 7 bases; nucleotides outside the gene matches: 5. The CDR3 is CASSYPGTRNTQYF. CDR3 sequence (DNA): TGTGCCAGCAGTTACCCCGGGACTAGGAATACGCAGTATTTT.

V gene TRBV6-5 combines with J gene TRBJ2-1, with a tentative D call TRBD1 (5 bases). This CDR3 has 15 amino acids. V lost 0 bases and J lost 6, with 12 bases in between. Germline CDR1 MNHEY, CDR2 SVGAGI. The CDR3 is CASSYSRDSRNEQFF. The CDR3 nucleotides are TGTGCCAGCAGTTACTCCAGGGATTCGCGCAATGAGCAGTTCTTC.

The chain uses TRBV11-2 and TRBJ2-2; no clear D gene. Between the trimmed V and J ends, which lost 5 bases and 4 bases, there was a span of 17 bases. The CDR3 covers 16 residues. Germline CDR1 is SGHAT and CDR2 is FQNNGV. Here the CDR3 reads CASSPTPGVATGELFF. The DNA of the CDR3 is TGTGCCAGCAGCCCGACCCCAGGTGTAGCCACCGGGGAGCTGTTTTTT.

V and J are TRBV5-6 and TRBJ1-1, with a weak D call TRBD1 (5 bases). Germline lookup yields CDR1 SGHDT and CDR2 YYEEEE. This CDR3 is 16 amino acids long. V lost 0 bases and J 5 bases, leaving 17 bases between the germline ends. The CDR3 sequence is CASSLEGGQGRTEAFF. For the CDR3, the DNA is TGTGCCAGCAGCTTGGAGGGTGGGCAGGGAAGGACTGAAGCTTTCTTT.

This rearrangement joins TRBV7-3 to TRBJ2-1, with 10 bases lining up with TRBD2. The V and J ends lost 5 bases and 8 bases, in that order; junction bases with no gene match: 9. The CDR3 runs 15 residues. Germline V gives CDR1 SGHTA, CDR2 FQGTGA. CDR3: CASSPRAGGPDEQFF. CDR3 DNA: TGTGCCAGCAGCCCCCGAGCGGGGGGGCCGGATGAGCAGTTCTTC. The variable domain in full, with the rest retrieved from reference TRBV7-3 and TRBJ2-1, is GAGVSQTPSNKVTEKGKYVELRCDPISGHTALYWYRQSLGQGPEFLIYFQGTGAADDSGLPNDRFFAVRPEGSVSTLKIQRTERGDSAVYLCASSPRAGGPDEQFFGPGTRLTVL.